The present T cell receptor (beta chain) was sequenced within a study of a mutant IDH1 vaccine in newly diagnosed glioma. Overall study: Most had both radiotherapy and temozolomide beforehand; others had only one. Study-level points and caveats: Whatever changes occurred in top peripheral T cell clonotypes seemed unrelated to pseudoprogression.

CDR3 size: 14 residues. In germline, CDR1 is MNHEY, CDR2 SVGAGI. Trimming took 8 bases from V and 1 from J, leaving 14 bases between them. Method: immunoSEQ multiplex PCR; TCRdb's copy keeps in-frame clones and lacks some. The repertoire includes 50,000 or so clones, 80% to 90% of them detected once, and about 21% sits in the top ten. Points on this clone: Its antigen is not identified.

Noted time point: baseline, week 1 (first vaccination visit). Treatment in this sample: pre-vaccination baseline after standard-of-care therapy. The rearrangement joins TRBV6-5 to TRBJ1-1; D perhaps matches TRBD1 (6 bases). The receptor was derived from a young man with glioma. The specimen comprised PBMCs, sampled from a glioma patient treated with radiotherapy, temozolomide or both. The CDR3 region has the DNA TGTGCCAGCCGCTCAGGGGCTGGGAACACTGAAGCTTTCTTT. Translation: CASRSGAGNTEAFF.